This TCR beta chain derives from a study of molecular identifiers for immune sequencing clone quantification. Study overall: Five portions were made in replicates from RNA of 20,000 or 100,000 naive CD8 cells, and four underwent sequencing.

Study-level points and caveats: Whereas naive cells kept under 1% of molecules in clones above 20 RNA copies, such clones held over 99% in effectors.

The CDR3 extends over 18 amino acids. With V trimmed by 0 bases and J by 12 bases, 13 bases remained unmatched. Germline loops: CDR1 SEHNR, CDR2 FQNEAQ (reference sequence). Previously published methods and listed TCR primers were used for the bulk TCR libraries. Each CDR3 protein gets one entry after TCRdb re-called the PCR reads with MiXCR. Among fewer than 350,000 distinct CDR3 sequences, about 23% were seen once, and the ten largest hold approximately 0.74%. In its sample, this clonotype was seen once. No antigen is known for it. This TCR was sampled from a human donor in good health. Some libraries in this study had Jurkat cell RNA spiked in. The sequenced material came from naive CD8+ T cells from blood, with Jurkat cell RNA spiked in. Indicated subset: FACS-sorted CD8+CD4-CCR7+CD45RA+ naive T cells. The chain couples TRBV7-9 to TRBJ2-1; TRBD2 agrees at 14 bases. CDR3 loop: CASSLAPGLAGGSPGQFF. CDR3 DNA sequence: TGTGCCAGCAGCTTAGCTCCCGGACTAGCGGGGGGCAGCCCCGGGCAGTTCTTC.